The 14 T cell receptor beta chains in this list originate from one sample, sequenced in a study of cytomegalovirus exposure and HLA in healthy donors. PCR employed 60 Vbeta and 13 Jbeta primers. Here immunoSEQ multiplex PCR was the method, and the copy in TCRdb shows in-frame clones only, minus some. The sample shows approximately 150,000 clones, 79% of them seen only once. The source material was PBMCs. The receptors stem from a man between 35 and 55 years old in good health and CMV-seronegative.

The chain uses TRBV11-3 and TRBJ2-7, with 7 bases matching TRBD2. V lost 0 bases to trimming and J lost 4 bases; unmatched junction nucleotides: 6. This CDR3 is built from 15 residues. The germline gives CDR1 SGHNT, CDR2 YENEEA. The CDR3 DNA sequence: TGTGCCAGCAGCTTAGAGGCGGGAGAAGGGTACGAGCAGTACTTC. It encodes CASSLEAGEGYEQYF.

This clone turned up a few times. The CDR3 loop reads CASSTSTGFETQYF. The CDR3 DNA is TGTGCCAGCAGTACATCGACAGGGTTCGAGACCCAGTACTTC. The chain uses TRBV28 and TRBJ2-5; the match to TRBD1 covers 7 bases. Germline CDR1 reads MDHEN; CDR2 reads SYDVKM. The J segment lost 5 bases and the V segment lost 5 bases, leaving 8 bases of the junction unmatched. CDR3 length: 14 residues.

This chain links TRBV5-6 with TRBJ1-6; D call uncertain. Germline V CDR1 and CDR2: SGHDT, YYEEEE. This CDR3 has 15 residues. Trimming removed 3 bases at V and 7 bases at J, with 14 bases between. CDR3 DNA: TGTGCCAGCAGCTCACCACGGGGTCTCAATTCACCCCTCCACTTT. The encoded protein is CASSSPRGLNSPLHF.

CDR3 sequence reads: CASRKTGGEEKLFF. Here the CDR3 DNA reads TGTGCCAGCAGAAAAACAGGGGGCGAGGAAAAACTGTTTTTT. The chain is built from TRBV6-5 and TRBJ1-4, with 9 bases aligning to TRBD1. The CDR3 covers 14 residues. Germline CDR1 reads MNHEY; CDR2 reads SVGAGI. With V trimmed by 6 bases and J by 8 bases, 7 bases remained unmatched.

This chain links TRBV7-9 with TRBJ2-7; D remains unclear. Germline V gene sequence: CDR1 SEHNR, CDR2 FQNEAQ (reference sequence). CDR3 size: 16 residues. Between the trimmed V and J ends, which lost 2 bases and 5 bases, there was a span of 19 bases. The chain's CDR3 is CASSLSTLNRFNEQYF. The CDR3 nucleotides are TGTGCCAGCAGCTTAAGCACCTTGAACAGATTCAACGAGCAGTACTTC.

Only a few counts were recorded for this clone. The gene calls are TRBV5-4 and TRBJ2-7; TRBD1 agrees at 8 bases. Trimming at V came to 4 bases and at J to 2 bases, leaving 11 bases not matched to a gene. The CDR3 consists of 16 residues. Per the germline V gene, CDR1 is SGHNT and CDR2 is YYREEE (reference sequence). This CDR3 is CASSLSGTGRPYEQYF. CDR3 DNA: TGTGCCAGCAGCCTATCGGGGACAGGCCGGCCCTACGAGCAGTACTTC.

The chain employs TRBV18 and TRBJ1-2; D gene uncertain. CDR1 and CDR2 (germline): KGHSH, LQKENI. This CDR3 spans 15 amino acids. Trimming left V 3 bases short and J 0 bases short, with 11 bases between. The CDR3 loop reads CASSPGRETNYGYTF. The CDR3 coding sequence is TGTGCCAGCTCACCCGGAAGGGAGACTAACTATGGCTACACCTTC.

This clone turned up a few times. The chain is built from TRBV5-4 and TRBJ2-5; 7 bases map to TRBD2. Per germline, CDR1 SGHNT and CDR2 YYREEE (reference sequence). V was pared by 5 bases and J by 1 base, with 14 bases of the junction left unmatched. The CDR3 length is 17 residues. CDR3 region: CASSAPPTSVAQETQYF. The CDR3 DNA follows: TGTGCCAGCAGTGCCCCCCCCACTAGCGTAGCCCAAGAGACCCAGTACTTC.

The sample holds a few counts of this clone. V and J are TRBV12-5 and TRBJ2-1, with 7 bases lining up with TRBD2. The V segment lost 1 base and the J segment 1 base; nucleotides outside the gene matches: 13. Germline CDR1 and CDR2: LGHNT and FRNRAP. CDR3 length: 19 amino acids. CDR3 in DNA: TGTGCTAGTGGTTTGGCCATTGCTAGCGGCGTTTTATCCTACAATGAGCAGTTCTTC. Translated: CASGLAIASGVLSYNEQFF.

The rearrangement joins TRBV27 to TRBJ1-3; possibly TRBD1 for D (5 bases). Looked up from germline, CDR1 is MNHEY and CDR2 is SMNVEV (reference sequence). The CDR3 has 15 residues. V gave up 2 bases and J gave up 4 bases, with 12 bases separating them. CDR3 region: CASSLRAGGGNTIYF. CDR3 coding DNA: TGTGCCAGCAGTTTAAGAGCGGGGGGAGGAAACACCATATATTTT.

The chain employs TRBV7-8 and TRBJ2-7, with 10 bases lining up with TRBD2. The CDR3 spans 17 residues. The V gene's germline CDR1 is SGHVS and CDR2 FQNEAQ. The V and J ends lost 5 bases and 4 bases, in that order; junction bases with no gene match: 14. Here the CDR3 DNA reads TGTGCCAGCAGCAACCGCCCCACTAGCGGGAATATATACGAGCAGTACTTC. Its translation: CASSNRPTSGNIYEQYF.

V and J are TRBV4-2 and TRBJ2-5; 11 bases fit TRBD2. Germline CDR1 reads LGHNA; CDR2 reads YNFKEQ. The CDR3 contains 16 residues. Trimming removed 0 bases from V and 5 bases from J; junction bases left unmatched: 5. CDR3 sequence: CASSQDASGRQETQYF. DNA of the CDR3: TGTGCCAGCAGCCAAGACGCTAGCGGGAGGCAGGAGACCCAGTACTTC.

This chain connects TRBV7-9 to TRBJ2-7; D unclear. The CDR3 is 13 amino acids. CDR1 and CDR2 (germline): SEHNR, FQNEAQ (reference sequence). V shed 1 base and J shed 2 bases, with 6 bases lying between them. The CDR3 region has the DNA TGTGCCAGCAGCTTAGGAAGCACCTACGAGCAGTACTTC. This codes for CASSLGSTYEQYF.

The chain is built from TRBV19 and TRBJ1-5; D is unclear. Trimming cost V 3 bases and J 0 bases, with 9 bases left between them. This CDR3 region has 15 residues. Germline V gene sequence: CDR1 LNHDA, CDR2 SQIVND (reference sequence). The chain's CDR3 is CASSIADYSNQPQHF. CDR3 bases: TGTGCCAGTAGTATTGCAGATTATAGCAATCAGCCCCAGCATTTT.